The entry below gives a single TCR beta chain sequence along with its context. The data were taken from a study of blood T cell repertoires in COVID-19. Study details: Nucleic acid was either cDNA or gDNA, and it came from T cells, B-cell-depleted T cells, or PBMCs.

How the authors handled the data: Amplification of reference gene primers provided the estimated nucleated cell counts. Some clones are missing from TCRdb's copy, which holds only in-frame ones; the method was immunoSEQ multiplex PCR. For V, J and clone size, that table is used; D and trimming come from the DNA. The sample has a few hundred thousand clones; approximately 83% are singletons. The study drew participants aged about 18 to 89 years from some 24 US areas. Donors were grouped by their self-reported clinical history. The specimen sequenced was PBMCs or T cells enriched from blood (not recorded which). The sequence derives from a woman in her thirties or forties with acute COVID-19.

The DNA of the CDR3 is TGTGCCAGCAGTACAGGGGGGACGAACACTGAAGCTTTCTTT. This encodes CASSTGGTNTEAFF. The chain employs TRBV3-1 (or the pseudogene TRBV3-2) and TRBJ1-1, with 8 positions matching TRBD1. J lost 1 base, V lost 6 bases, and 4 bases had no gene match. Germline CDR1 is LGHDT and CDR2 is YNNKEL (reference sequence). CDR3 length: 14 amino acids.